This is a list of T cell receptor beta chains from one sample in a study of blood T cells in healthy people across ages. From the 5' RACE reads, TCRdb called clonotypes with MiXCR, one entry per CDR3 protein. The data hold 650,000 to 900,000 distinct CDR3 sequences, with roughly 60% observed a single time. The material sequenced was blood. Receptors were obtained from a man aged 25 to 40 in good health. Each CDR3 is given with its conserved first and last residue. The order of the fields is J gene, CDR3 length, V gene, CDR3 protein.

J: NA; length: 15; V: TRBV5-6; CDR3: CASSRPTSAGETQYF
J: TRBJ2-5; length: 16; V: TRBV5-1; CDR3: CASSLQTGGSQETQYF
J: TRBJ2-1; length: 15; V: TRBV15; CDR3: CATSRAGASYNEQFF
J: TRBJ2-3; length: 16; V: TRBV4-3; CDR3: CASSQDDSSSTDTQYF
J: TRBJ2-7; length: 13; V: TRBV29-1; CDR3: CSVRRASSYEQYF
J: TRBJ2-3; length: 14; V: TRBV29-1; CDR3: CSAGDRPFHNTQYF
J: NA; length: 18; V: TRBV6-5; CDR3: CASSYSGSGLRASYEQYF
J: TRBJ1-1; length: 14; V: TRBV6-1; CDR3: CASSGAGGSTEAFF
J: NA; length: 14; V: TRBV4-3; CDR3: CASSQSLEYYEQYF
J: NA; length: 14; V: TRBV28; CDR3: CASSGGRFYNEQYF
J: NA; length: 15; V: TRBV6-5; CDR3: CASSYIAGGVYEQYF
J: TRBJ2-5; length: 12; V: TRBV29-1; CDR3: CSVGHRQETQYF
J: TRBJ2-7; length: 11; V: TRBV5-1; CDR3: CASSLHDEQYF
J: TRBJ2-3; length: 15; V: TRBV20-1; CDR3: CSAEQAGGPLDTQYF
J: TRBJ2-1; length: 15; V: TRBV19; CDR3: CASSIDKGADNEQFF
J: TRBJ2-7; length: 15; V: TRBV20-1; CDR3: CSARVRQGASYEQYF
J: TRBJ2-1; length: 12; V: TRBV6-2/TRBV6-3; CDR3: CASSYPSHEQFF
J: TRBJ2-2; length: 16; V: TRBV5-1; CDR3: CASSPASGGNTGELFF
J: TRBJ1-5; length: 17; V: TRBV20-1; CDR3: CSARDPGQDYSNQPQHF
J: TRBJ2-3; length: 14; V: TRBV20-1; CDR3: CSARASGGADTQYF
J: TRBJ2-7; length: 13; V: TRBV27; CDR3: CASSSGSLYEEYF
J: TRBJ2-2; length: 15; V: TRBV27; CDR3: CASRPGRDGSGELFF
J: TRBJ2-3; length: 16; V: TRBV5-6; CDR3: CASTRTSGVSTDTQYF
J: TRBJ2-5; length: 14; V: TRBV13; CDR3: CASSLARTQETQYF
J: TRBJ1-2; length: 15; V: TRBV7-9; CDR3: CASSATAGRLHGYTF
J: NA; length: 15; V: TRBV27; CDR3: CASSLTGGAVNEQFF
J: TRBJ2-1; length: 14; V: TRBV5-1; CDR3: CASSLVDSFNEQFF
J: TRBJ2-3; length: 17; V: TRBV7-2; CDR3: CASSSSGTGVTTDTQYF
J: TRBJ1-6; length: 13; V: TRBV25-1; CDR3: CASSERPGSPLHF
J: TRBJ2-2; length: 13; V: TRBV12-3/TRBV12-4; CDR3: CASRLVNTGELFF
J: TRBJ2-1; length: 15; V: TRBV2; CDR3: CASSRWGLADGGQFF
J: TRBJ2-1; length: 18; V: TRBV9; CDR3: CASSVGDSGGASYNEQFF
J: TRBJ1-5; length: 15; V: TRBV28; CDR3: CASSRMGFSNQPQHF
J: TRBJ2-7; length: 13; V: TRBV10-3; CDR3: CAISAQGSYEQYF
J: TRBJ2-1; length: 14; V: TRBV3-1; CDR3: CASSQDAGDNEQFF
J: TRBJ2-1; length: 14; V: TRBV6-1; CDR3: CASGGQGYYNEQFF
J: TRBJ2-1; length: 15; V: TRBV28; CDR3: CASGLTGVVGNEQFF
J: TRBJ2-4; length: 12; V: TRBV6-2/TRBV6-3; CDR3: CASSYYGAEQYF
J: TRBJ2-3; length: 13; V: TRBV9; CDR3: CASSVATTDTQYF
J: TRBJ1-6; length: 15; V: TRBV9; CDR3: CASSAQAGGNSPLHF
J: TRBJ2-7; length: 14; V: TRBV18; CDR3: CASSPEGGPYEQYF
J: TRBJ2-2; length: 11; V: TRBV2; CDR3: CASTQTGELFF